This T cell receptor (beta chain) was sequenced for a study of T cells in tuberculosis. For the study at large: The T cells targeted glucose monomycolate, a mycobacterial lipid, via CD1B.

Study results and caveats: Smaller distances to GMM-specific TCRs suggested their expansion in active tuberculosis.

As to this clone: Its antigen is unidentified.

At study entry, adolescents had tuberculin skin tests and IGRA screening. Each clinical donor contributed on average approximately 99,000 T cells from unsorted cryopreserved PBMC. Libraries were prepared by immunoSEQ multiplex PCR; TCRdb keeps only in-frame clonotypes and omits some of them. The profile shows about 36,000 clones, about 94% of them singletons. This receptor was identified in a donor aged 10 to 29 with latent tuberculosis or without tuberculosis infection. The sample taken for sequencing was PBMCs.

The CDR3 DNA reads as TGTGCCAGCAACTCTGGCGGGTCCACCGTCAGTGAGCAGTTCTTC. Amino acids: CASNSGGSTVSEQFF. The chain has TRBV11-2 and TRBJ2-1; perhaps TRBD2 as D (5 bases). Trimming stripped 7 bases from V and 9 bases from J, with 22 bases between. The CDR3 sequence is 15 residues long. Germline CDR1 and CDR2: SGHAT and FQNNGV.